The entry below describes one T cell receptor (beta chain). The sample comes from a study of blood T cell repertoires in COVID-19. Which cohort a participant joined came from the clinical history participants gave. TCRdb's table, derived via immunoSEQ multiplex PCR, lists solely in-frame clones and lacks some. The sample yields fewer than 250,000 clones, 65% to 90% seen once. The clonotype originates from a woman between 40 and 55 years old with acute COVID-19. The sequenced material came from PBMCs or T cells enriched from blood (not recorded which).

CDR3 amino acids: CASIRPQAAVTEAFF. DNA for the CDR3: TGTGCCAGCATCCGCCCCCAGGCCGCCGTCACTGAAGCTTTCTTT. The chain has TRBV28 and TRBJ1-1, with D hard to call. The CDR3 has 15 amino acids. Germline V CDR1 and CDR2: MDHEN, SYDVKM. The ends were cut back, 7 bases at V and 4 bases at J, with 19 bases in the middle.